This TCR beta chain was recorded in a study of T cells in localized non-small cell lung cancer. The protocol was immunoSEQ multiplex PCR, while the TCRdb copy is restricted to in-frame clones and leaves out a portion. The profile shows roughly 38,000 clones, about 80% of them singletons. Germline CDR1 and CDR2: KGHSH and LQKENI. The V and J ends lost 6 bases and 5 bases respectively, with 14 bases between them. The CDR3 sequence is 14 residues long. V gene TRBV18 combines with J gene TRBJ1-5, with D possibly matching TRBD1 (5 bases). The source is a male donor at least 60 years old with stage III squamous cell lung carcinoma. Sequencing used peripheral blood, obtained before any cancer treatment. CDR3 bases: TGTGCCAGCTCTCAACCGGGGGGGTATCAGCCCCAGCATTTT. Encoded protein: CASSQPGGYQPQHF.